The 17 T cell receptor beta chains presented below share a single source sample, sequenced in a study of beta chain features in type 1 diabetes. Study findings and constraints: TCRB CDR3s were moderately but significantly shorter in Type 1 diabetes patients in all four CD4+ subsets.

cDNA synthesis used the whole RNA isolate, giving expressed TCRB sequences. Clones were sequenced by immunoSEQ multiplex PCR, and TCRdb holds only the in-frame ones, with some missing. This table holds 150,000 to 200,000 clones, roughly 8% found once. These receptors have no known antigen. Specimen: central memory CD4+ T cells from blood. These receptors were taken from a man between 18 and 29 years old with type 1 diabetes.

The chain is built from TRBV2 and TRBJ1-6; tentatively, D is TRBD1 (5 bases). The CDR3 consists of 13 residues. Trimming stripped 8 bases from V and 7 bases from J, with 12 bases between. CDR1 is SNHLY and CDR2 is FYNNEI in the germline V gene. As DNA, the CDR3 is TGTGCCAGCCGTAGTCAGGGAAATTCACCCCTCCACTTT. Amino acids: CASRSQGNSPLHF.

This clone was detected a few times. The gene calls are TRBV11-2 and TRBJ2-1; 13 nucleotides match TRBD2. Germline V gives CDR1 SGHAT, CDR2 FQNNGV. V lost 5 bases, J lost 8 bases, and 12 bases stayed unmatched. The CDR3 runs to 17 residues. The CDR3 DNA is TGTGCCAGCAGCCACGGGACCGGGACTAGCGGGATAGATGAGCAGTTCTTC. It yields the protein CASSHGTGTSGIDEQFF.

Of note for this clone: This sample also contains other DNA sequences that code for the same CDR3. The V gene is TRBV19, the J gene TRBJ2-1; the match to TRBD2 covers 8 bases. The CDR3 contains 16 residues. V lost 2 bases and J lost 0; bases outside the gene matches: 3. Germline V gene sequence: CDR1 LNHDA, CDR2 SQIVND (reference sequence). CDR3 region: CASSITSGGSYNEQFF. Written as DNA, the CDR3 is TGTGCCAGTAGTATAACTAGCGGAGGCTCCTACAATGAGCAGTTCTTC.

This clone was observed a handful of times. The CDR3 sequence: CASSFSGNSVETQYF. For the CDR3, the DNA is TGCGCCAGCAGCTTTAGCGGGAATTCGGTTGAGACCCAGTACTTC. V usage is TRBV5-1 and J usage is TRBJ2-5, with 8 bases that match TRBD2. After removal of 2 bases from V and 5 bases from J, the junction contained 8 bases not matched to a gene. The CDR3 has 15 amino acids. From germline, CDR1 is SGHRS and CDR2 YFSETQ.

A few counts support this clone. The chain uses TRBV9 and TRBJ2-5; D remains unclear. Germline V gene sequence: CDR1 SGDLS, CDR2 YYNGEE. This CDR3 comprises 15 residues. Trimming pared 5 bases from V and 4 bases from J, leaving 18 bases between. In nucleotides, the CDR3 is TGTGCCAGCAGTATAGGAGCCCTAGATGGAGAGACCCAGTACTTC. Its protein product is CASSIGALDGETQYF. The entire variable domain, with the rest obtained from reference TRBV9 and TRBJ2-5, is as follows: DSGVTQTPKHLITATGQRVTLRCSPRSGDLSVYWYQQSLDQGLQFLIQYYNGEERAKGNILERFSAQQFPDLHSELNLSSLELGDSALYFCASSIGALDGETQYFGPGTRLLVL.

The chain carries TRBV5-1 and TRBJ1-2; a possible D gene is TRBD1 (6 bases). The germline CDR1 and CDR2 sequences are SGHRS and YFSETQ. The germline V and J ends were trimmed by 4 bases and 8 bases, with 21 bases remaining between them. The CDR3 spans 15 residues. Written as DNA, the CDR3 is TGCGCCAGCAGCCCAGGACAGAGTCATCTACAAGGCTACACCTTC. Its translation: CASSPGQSHLQGYTF.

Only a few counts were recorded for this clone. The chain employs TRBV5-1 and TRBJ2-2; unclear D gene. This CDR3 is built from 14 residues. The V gene lost 2 bases and the J gene lost 3 bases, with 8 bases spanning the gap. Germline values: CDR1 SGHRS, CDR2 YFSETQ. CDR3 bases: TGCGCCAGCAGCTTCGCTATCGACACCGGGGAGCTGTTTTTT. Its translation: CASSFAIDTGELFF.

This clone has more than one count but fewer than ten. This CDR3 is CASSSQGGENEAFF. CDR3 bases: TGTGCCAGCAGCTCCCAGGGGGGTGAAAACGAAGCTTTCTTT. V gene TRBV7-9 combines with J gene TRBJ1-1, with TRBD1 matching over 7 bases. CDR1 SEHNR and CDR2 FQNEAQ come from the germline V gene (reference sequence). V lost 4 bases and J lost 8; bases outside the gene matches: 10. CDR3 length: 14 residues.

The V gene is TRBV2, the J gene TRBJ2-3; the match to TRBD2 covers 15 bases. The CDR3 length is 17 residues. With 8 bases clipped from V and 5 bases from J, the junction kept 11 bases outside the gene matches. Germline values: CDR1 SNHLY, CDR2 FYNNEI. CDR3 DNA sequence: TGTGCCAGCCCAATAGGGACTAGCGGGAGGCCCCGAGATACGCAGTATTTT. It translates to CASPIGTSGRPRDTQYF.

This clone was counted only a few times. The CDR3 sequence: CASSPGGGGHLREQFF. The CDR3 DNA is TGTGCCAGCAGCCCCGGAGGGGGGGGGCATCTTCGGGAGCAGTTCTTC. This chain connects TRBV4-2 to TRBJ2-1, with D possibly TRBD2 on 7 matching bases. Trimming left V 4 bases short and J 10 bases short, with 23 bases between. From germline, CDR1 is LGHNA and CDR2 YNFKEQ. This CDR3 contains 16 residues.

This clone was seen more than once but under ten times. The chain uses TRBV7-9 and TRBJ2-5; D is ambiguous. Per the germline V gene, CDR1 is SEHNR and CDR2 is FQNEAQ (reference sequence). Trimming took off 7 bases at V and 5 bases at J, with 11 bases between the two ends. This CDR3 spans 12 amino acids. The CDR3, as DNA: TGTGCCAGCAACCGAGAGTGGGAGACCCAGTACTTC. Encoded protein: CASNREWETQYF. Variable domain in full (rest from reference TRBV7-9 and TRBJ2-5): DTGVSQNPRHKITKRGQNVTFRCDPISEHNRLYWYRQTLGQGPEFLTYFQNEAQLEKSRLLSDRFSAERPKGSFSTLEIQRTEQGDSAMYLCASNREWETQYFGPGTRLLVL.

This clone was picked up many times. J is TRBJ2-1 and V is TRBV19, with D perhaps matching TRBD2 (6 bases). With 5 bases removed from V and 10 bases from J, the gap between germline ends came to 9 bases. The CDR3 covers 11 residues. Germline values: CDR1 LNHDA, CDR2 SQIVND (reference sequence). The CDR3 sequence: CASSLREEQFF. CDR3 DNA: TGTGCCAGTAGTCTCCGGGAGGAGCAGTTCTTC.

The chain is built from TRBV5-1 and TRBJ2-5, with 7 bases aligning to TRBD2. The CDR3 is made up of 16 amino acids. Germline V gene lookup returns CDR1 SGHRS and CDR2 YFSETQ. V dropped 0 bases and J dropped 2; count of bases not matched to a gene: 7. Here the CDR3 reads CASSLVGSSGQETQYF. The DNA of the CDR3 is TGCGCCAGCAGCTTGGTAGGGTCTAGCGGACAAGAGACCCAGTACTTC.

A few counts support this clone. The J gene is TRBJ2-7, the V gene TRBV5-1; 7 positions match TRBD1. Germline V lookup: CDR1 SGHRS, CDR2 YFSETQ. The CDR3 length is 14 residues. With 2 bases clipped from V and 4 bases from J, the junction kept 6 bases outside the gene matches. The CDR3 bases are TGCGCCAGCAGCTTCCCCGACAGGGCGTACGAGCAGTACTTC. Amino acids: CASSFPDRAYEQYF.

The chain recombines TRBV28 with TRBJ1-2; 10 bases agree with TRBD1. CDR1 and CDR2 from the germline V gene are MDHEN and SYDVKM. This CDR3 region has 15 residues. J was trimmed by 5 bases and V by 2 bases; bases with no gene match: 5. The CDR3 here is CASSLGDRGPYGYTF. Here the CDR3 DNA reads TGTGCCAGCAGTTTAGGGGACAGGGGTCCATATGGCTACACCTTC.

This clone was found a few times. V usage is TRBV9 and J usage is TRBJ2-1; 14 positions match TRBD2. From germline, CDR1 is SGDLS and CDR2 YYNGEE. The CDR3 is 16 residues long. Trimming at V came to 3 bases and at J to 5 bases, leaving 4 bases not matched to a gene. CDR3 nucleotide sequence: TGTGCCAGCAGCGAGGGGACTAGCGGGGGCCACAATGAGCAGTTCTTC. Its translation is CASSEGTSGGHNEQFF.

V is TRBV6-5 and J is TRBJ2-7; 8 bases fit TRBD2. The CDR3 is 14 amino acids. V shed 4 bases and J 6 bases; nucleotides not matched to a gene: 8. From germline, CDR1 is MNHEY and CDR2 SVGAGI. CDR3 loop: CASSFQSGSSEQYF. The CDR3 nucleotides read TGTGCCAGCAGTTTCCAAAGCGGGAGTAGCGAGCAGTACTTC.